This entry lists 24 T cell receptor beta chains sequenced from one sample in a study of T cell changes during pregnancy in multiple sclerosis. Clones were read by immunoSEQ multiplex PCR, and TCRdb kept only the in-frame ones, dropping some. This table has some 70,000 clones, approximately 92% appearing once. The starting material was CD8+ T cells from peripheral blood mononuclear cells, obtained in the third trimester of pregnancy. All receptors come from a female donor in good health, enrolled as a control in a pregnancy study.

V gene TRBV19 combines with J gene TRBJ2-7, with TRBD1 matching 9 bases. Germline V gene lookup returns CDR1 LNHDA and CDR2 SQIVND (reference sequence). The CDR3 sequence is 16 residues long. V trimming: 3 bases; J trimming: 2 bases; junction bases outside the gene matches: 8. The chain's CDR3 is CASSIRGTGGPYEQYF. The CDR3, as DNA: TGTGCCAGTAGTATCCGGGGAACAGGGGGCCCCTACGAGCAGTACTTC.

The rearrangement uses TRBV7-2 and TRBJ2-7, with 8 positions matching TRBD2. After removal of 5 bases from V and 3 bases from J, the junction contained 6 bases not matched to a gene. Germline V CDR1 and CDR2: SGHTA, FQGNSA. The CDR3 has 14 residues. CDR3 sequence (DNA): TGTGCCAGCAGCGCGGGGGGCAACAACTACGAGCAGTACTTC. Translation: CASSAGGNNYEQYF.

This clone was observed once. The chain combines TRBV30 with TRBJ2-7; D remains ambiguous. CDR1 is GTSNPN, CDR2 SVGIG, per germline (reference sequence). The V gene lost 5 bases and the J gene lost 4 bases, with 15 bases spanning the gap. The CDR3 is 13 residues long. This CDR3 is CAWRGPPNYEQYF. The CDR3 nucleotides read TGTGCCTGGCGCGGCCCCCCAAATTACGAGCAGTACTTC.

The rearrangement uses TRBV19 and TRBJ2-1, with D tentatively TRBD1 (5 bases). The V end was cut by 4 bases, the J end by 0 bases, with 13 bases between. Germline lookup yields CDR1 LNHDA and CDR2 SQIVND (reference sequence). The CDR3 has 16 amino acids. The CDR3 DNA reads TGTGCCAGTAGTACCAGGTCAGGGTTCTCCTACAATGAGCAGTTCTTC. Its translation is CASSTRSGFSYNEQFF. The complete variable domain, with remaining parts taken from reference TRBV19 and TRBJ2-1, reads DGGITQSPKYLFRKEGQNVTLSCEQNLNHDAMYWYRQDPGQGLRLIYYSQIVNDFQKGDIAEGYSVSREKKESFPLTVTSAQKNPTAFYLCASSTRSGFSYNEQFFGPGTRLTVL.

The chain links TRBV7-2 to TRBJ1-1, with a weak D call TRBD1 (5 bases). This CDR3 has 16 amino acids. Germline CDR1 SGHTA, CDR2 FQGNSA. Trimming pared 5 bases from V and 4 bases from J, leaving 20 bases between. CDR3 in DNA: TGTGCCAGCAGCCCCCACTCCTCAGGGCATGGCACTGAAGCTTTCTTT. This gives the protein CASSPHSSGHGTEAFF.

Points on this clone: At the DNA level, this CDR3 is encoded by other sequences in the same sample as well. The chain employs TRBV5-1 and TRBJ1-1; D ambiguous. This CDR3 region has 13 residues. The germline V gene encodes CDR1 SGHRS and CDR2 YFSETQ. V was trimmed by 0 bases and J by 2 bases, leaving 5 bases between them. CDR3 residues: CASSLGANTEAFF. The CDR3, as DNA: TGCGCCAGCAGCTTGGGGGCCAACACTGAAGCTTTCTTT.

CDR3 bases: TGTGCCAGTAGTCATCGGACAGAATACTACGAGCAGTACTTC. Translation gives CASSHRTEYYEQYF. This chain uses TRBV19 with TRBJ2-7; a possible D gene is TRBD1 (6 bases). The length of the CDR3 is 14 residues. Between the trimmed V and J ends, which lost 5 bases and 3 bases, there was a span of 14 bases. In germline, CDR1 is LNHDA, CDR2 SQIVND (reference sequence).

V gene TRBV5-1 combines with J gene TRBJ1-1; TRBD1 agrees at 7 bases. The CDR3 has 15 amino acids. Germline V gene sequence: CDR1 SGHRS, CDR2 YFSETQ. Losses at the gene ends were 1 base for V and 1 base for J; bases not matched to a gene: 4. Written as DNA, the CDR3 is TGCGCCAGCAGCTTGATCCGGACAGGGAACACTGAAGCTTTCTTT. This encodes CASSLIRTGNTEAFF.

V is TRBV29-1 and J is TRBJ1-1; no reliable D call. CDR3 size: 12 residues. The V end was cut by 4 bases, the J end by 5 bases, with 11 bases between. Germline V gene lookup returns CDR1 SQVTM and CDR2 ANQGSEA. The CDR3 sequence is CSVGTGWTEAFF. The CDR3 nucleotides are TGCAGCGTTGGTACGGGTTGGACTGAAGCTTTCTTT.

The CDR3 nucleotides are TGTGCCACCCCCGGGACAGGACACCATGGCTACACCTTC. This gives the protein CATPGTGHHGYTF. V gene TRBV2 combines with J gene TRBJ1-2; 8 bases agree with TRBD1. Germline V gene data show CDR1 as SNHLY and CDR2 as FYNNEI. This CDR3 spans 13 amino acids. The V and J ends lost 10 bases and 6 bases, in that order; junction bases with no gene match: 10.

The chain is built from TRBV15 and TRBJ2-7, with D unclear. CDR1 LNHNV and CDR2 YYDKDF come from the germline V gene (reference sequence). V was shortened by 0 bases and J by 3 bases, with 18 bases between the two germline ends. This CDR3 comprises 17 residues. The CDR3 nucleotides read TGTGCCACCAGCAGAGATAGGAGTTTCGGTCCTGGCTACGAGCAGTACTTC. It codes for CATSRDRSFGPGYEQYF.

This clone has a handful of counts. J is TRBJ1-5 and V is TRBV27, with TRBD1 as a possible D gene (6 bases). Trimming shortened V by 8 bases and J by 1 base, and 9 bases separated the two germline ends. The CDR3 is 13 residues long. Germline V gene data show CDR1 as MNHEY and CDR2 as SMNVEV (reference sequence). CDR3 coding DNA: TGTGCCAGCCCGAGGGGGAGCAATCAGCCCCAGCATTTT. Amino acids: CASPRGSNQPQHF.

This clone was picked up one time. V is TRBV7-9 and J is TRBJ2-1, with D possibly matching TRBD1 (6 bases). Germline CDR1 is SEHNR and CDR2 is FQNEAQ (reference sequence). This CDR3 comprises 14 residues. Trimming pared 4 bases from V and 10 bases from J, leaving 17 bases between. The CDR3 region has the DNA TGTGCCAGCAGCTCAAATCCCCCCGGGACAGAGCAGTTCTTC. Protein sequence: CASSSNPPGTEQFF.

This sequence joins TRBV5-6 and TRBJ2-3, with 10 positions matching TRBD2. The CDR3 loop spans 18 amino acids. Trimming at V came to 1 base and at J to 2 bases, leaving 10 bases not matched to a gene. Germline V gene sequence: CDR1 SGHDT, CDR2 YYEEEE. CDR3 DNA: TGTGCCAGCAGCTTGCCACCGGGAGCGGGGGGGCCCACAGATACGCAGTATTTT. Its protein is CASSLPPGAGGPTDTQYF.

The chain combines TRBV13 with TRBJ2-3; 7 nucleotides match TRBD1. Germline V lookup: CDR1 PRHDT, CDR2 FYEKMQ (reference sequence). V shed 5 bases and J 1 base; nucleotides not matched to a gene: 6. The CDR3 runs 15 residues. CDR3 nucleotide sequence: TGTGCCAGCAGCCCCGACAGGGTCGGCACAGATACGCAGTATTTT. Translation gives CASSPDRVGTDTQYF.

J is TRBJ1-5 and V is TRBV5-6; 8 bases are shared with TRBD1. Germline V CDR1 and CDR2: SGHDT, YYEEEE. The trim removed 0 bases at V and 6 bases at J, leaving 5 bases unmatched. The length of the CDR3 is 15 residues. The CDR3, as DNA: TGTGCCAGCAGCTTGGCAGGGGGCGCGGTTCAGCCCCAGCATTTT. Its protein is CASSLAGGAVQPQHF.

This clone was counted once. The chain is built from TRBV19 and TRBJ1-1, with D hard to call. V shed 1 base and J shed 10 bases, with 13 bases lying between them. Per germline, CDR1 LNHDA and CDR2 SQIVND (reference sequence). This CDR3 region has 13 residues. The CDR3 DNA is TGTGCCAGTAGTATAGCCCTCGGGGAGGCAGCTTTCTTT. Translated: CASSIALGEAAFF.

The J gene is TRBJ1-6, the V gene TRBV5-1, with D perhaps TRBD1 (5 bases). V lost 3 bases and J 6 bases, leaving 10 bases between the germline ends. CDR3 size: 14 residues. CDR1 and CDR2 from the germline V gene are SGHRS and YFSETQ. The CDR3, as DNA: TGCGCCAGCAGCTGGACGGACACTAATTCACCCCTCCACTTT. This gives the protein CASSWTDTNSPLHF. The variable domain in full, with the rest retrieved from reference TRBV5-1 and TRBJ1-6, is KAGVTQTPRYLIKTRGQQVTLSCSPISGHRSVSWYQQTPGQGLQFLFEYFSETQRNKGNFPGRFSGRQFSNSRSEMNVSTLELGDSALYLCASSWTDTNSPLHFGNGTRLTVT.

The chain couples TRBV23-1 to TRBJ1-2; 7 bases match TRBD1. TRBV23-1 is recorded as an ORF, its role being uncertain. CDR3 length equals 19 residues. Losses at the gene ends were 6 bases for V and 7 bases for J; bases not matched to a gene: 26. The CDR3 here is CASSLGGRWDRGSLSGYTF. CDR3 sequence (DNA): TGCGCCAGCAGCCTAGGGGGCCGTTGGGACAGAGGAAGTTTGAGTGGCTACACCTTC.

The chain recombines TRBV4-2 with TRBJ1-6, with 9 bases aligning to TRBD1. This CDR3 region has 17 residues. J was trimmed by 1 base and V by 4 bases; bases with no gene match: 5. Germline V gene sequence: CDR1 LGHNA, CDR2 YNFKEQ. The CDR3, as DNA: TGTGCCAGCAGCCGCGGGACAGGGTATTCCTATAATTCACCCCTCCACTTT. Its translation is CASSRGTGYSYNSPLHF.

The CDR3 loop is CASSFAVQEAFF. CDR3 bases: TGTGCCAGCAGCTTTGCGGTTCAGGAAGCTTTCTTT. V is TRBV5-6 and J is TRBJ1-1; no clear D gene. Germline loops: CDR1 SGHDT, CDR2 YYEEEE. This CDR3 contains 12 residues. The V end lost 2 bases, the J end lost 8 bases, and 10 bases lay between the germline ends.

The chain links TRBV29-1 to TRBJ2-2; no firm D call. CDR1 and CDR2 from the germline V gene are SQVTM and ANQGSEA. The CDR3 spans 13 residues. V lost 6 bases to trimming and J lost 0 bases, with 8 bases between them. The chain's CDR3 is CSVRLPNTGELFF. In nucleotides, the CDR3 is TGCAGCGTGAGACTTCCGAACACCGGGGAGCTGTTTTTT.

Written as DNA, the CDR3 is TGTGCCATCGCAAACTGGGGAGACTCTGGAAACACCATATATTTT. It yields the protein CAIANWGDSGNTIYF. This rearrangement joins TRBV10-3 to TRBJ1-3; D is unresolved. Between the trimmed V and J ends, which lost 8 bases and 0 bases, there was a span of 14 bases. This CDR3 spans 15 amino acids. Germline V lookup: CDR1 ENHRY, CDR2 SYGVKD.

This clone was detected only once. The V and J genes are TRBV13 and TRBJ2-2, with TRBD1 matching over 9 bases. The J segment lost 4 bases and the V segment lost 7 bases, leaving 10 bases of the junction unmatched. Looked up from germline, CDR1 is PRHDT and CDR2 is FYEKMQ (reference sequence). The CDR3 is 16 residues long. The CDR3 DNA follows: TGTGCCAGCAAAGAAGAGGGACAGGGTTCCACCGGGGAGCTGTTTTTT. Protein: CASKEEGQGSTGELFF.